Presented here are 29 T cell receptor beta chains from one specimen sequenced in a study of early T cells in non-severe SARS-CoV-2 infection. TCRdb independently ran MiXCR on the 5' RACE reads; one entry per CDR3 protein. The sample carries some 63,000 distinct CDR3 sequences, around 13% recorded once. Source material: whole blood. Receptors were obtained from an adult who was a healthcare worker with PCR-confirmed SARS-CoV-2 infection or an uninfected control (not recorded which).

In its sample, this clonotype was seen many times. The CDR3 DNA reads TGTGCCAGCAGCAAATCCGGGACTAGCGGGGGGGCCCCGACAGATACGCAGTATTTT. Translation: CASSKSGTSGGAPTDTQYF. The rearrangement links TRBV7-2 to TRBJ2-3, with 16 bases lining up with TRBD2. Trimming cost V 5 bases and J 3 bases; bases outside gene matches: 11. The CDR3 has 19 amino acids. In germline, CDR1 is SGHTA, CDR2 FQGNSA.

The table lists this clonotype with many counts. The V call is TRBV12-5, the J call TRBJ2-5; D may be TRBD1 or TRBD2 (5 bases each). This CDR3 comprises 15 residues. Germline loops: CDR1 LGHNT, CDR2 FRNRAP. Trimming shortened V by 4 bases and J by 2 bases, and 14 bases separated the two germline ends. The CDR3 sequence: CASGSEGRLQETQYF. In DNA form, the CDR3 reads TGTGCTAGTGGTTCCGAGGGACGGTTACAAGAGACCCAGTACTTC.

This clonotype was recorded many times. The chain employs TRBV11-3 and TRBJ1-2, with 7 bases matching TRBD1. Germline CDR1 and CDR2: SGHNT and YENEEA. The CDR3 is 13 amino acids. Unmatched junction bases numbered 0, after V lost 1 base and J lost 4 bases. The DNA of the CDR3 is TGTGCCAGCAGCTTAGGACAGGGCTATGGCTACACCTTC. It codes for CASSLGQGYGYTF. Variable domain in full (rest from reference TRBV11-3 and TRBJ1-2): EAGVVQSPRYKIIEKKQPVAFWCNPISGHNTLYWYLQNLGQGPELLIRYENEEAVDDSQLPKDRFSAERLKGVDSTLKIQPAELGDSAVYLCASSLGQGYGYTFGSGTRLTVV.

Remarks on this clonotype: This may arise from a read error, as a much more abundant clone is one base away. The V gene is TRBV12-3 or TRBV12-4, the J gene TRBJ2-1; 7 bases match TRBD1. The CDR3 is 17 amino acids. V lost 0 bases, J lost 5 bases, and 10 bases stayed unmatched. This chain's CDR3 is CASSLAHVLDRNNEQFF. The CDR3 bases are TGTGCCAGCAGTTTAGCGCACGTCTTGGACAGGAACAATGAGCAGTTCTTC.

This clonotype was observed a few times. The chain has TRBV11-3 and TRBJ1-1; D remains unclear. This CDR3 has 13 amino acids. V gave up 1 base and J gave up 4 bases, with 7 bases separating them. CDR1 and CDR2 from the germline V gene are SGHNT and YENEEA. The CDR3 loop reads CASSLVRGTEAFF. The CDR3 nucleotides read TGTGCCAGCAGCTTAGTGAGAGGCACTGAAGCTTTCTTT.

This clonotype has ten or more counts. As DNA, the CDR3 is TGTGCCTGGAGTCAGGTGAACACCGGGGAGCTGTTTTTT. It codes for CAWSQVNTGELFF. The gene calls are TRBV30 and TRBJ2-2, with D uncertain. With 2 bases removed from V and 1 base from J, the gap between germline ends came to 5 bases. The CDR3 consists of 13 residues. Germline lookup yields CDR1 GTSNPN and CDR2 SVGIG (reference sequence).

The genes are TRBV7-9 and TRBJ2-3, with a weak D call TRBD2 (6 bases). The germline V gene encodes CDR1 SEHNR and CDR2 FQNEAQ (reference sequence). The CDR3 extends over 13 amino acids. Trimming took 2 bases from V and 6 from J, leaving 9 bases between them. As DNA, the CDR3 is TGTGCCAGCAGCTTACGCCTAGCGGATACGCAGTATTTT. This sequence encodes CASSLRLADTQYF.

On this clonotype: The CDR3 ends on some other residue instead of the conserved phenylalanine or tryptophan, so this is likely a read error. This chain connects TRBV5-4 to TRBJ2-7; D might be TRBD1 or TRBD2, each matching 6 bases. The CDR3 covers 15 residues. Trimming cost V 4 bases and J 7 bases, with 21 bases left between them. Germline-derived CDR1 and CDR2 are SGHNT and YYREEE (reference sequence). The CDR3 DNA reads as TGTGCCAGCAGCGTGAACAGGGAGGTAGGGGCTGAGCAGTACTAC. This sequence encodes CASSVNREVGAEQYY.

This clonotype has just a few counts. The genes are TRBV6-6 and TRBJ1-2, with D hard to call. CDR3 length: 13 residues. Trimming pared 4 bases from V and 6 bases from J, leaving 12 bases between. Germline lookup yields CDR1 MNHNY and CDR2 SVGAGI (reference sequence). Here the CDR3 reads CASSSGRLNGYTF. The CDR3 coding sequence is TGTGCCAGCAGTTCAGGCAGGCTGAATGGCTACACCTTC.

This clonotype appeared many times. The gene calls are TRBV5-6 and TRBJ2-5, with D unresolved. Germline V gene sequence: CDR1 SGHDT, CDR2 YYEEEE. The CDR3 totals 11 residues. The V end lost 2 bases, the J end lost 5 bases, and 4 bases lay between the germline ends. As DNA, the CDR3 is TGTGCCAGCAGCTTAGTGGAGACCCAGTACTTC. Its protein is CASSLVETQYF. The full variable domain, with the rest looked up from reference TRBV5-6 and TRBJ2-5, is DAGVTQSPTHLIKTRGQQVTLRCSPKSGHDTVSWYQQALGQGPQFIFQYYEEEERQRGNFPDRFSGHQFPNYSSELNVNALLLGDSALYLCASSLVETQYFGPGTRLLVL.

J is TRBJ2-1 and V is TRBV5-4, with 9 bases matching TRBD1. Germline V gives CDR1 SGHNT, CDR2 YYREEE (reference sequence). The ends lost 0 bases at V and 13 bases at J; junction bases unmatched: 17. This CDR3 spans 17 amino acids. This CDR3 reads CASSLGGYAGQGNQQFF. The CDR3, as DNA: TGTGCCAGCAGCTTGGGGGGGTATGCGGGACAGGGAAACCAACAGTTCTTC.

CDR3 sequence reads: CASTWTGGKNEQFF. In DNA form, the CDR3 reads TGTGCCAGCACCTGGACAGGGGGCAAGAATGAGCAGTTCTTC. The rearrangement joins TRBV5-5 to TRBJ2-1; 11 bases are shared with TRBD1. Germline lookup yields CDR1 SGHKS and CDR2 YYEKEE (reference sequence). With V trimmed by 6 bases and J by 7 bases, 6 bases remained unmatched. The CDR3 consists of 14 residues. Using reference TRBV5-5 and TRBJ2-1 for the parts outside the CDR3, the full variable domain is DAGVTQSPTHLIKTRGQQVTLRCSPISGHKSVSWYQQVLGQGPQFIFQYYEKEERGRGNFPDRFSARQFPNYSSELNVNALLLGDSALYLCASTWTGGKNEQFFGPGTRLTVL.

This clonotype was seen only a few times. This chain uses TRBV27 with TRBJ1-4, with 7 bases aligning to TRBD1. Trimming at V came to 5 bases and at J to 7 bases, leaving 7 bases not matched to a gene. The germline CDR1 and CDR2 sequences are MNHEY and SMNVEV (reference sequence). The length of the CDR3 is 14 residues. This CDR3 is CASSPQGRAEKLFF. DNA of the CDR3: TGTGCCAGCAGTCCACAGGGGAGGGCTGAAAAACTGTTTTTT.

This clonotype was counted many times. Here the CDR3 DNA reads TGCAGCGTTGAGGGGATAGCGGGGCCCTACGAGCAGTACTTC. It yields the protein CSVEGIAGPYEQYF. This chain links TRBV29-1 with TRBJ2-7; the match to TRBD2 covers 8 bases. Trimming cost V 3 bases and J 2 bases; bases outside gene matches: 6. CDR1 and CDR2 from the germline V gene are SQVTM and ANQGSEA. The CDR3 is 14 residues long.

There are a few counts of this clonotype. This chain links TRBV6-2 or TRBV6-3 with TRBJ2-7; D is unclear. V gave up 5 bases and J gave up 3 bases, with 11 bases separating them. This CDR3 region has 13 residues. Germline CDR1 MNHEY, CDR2 SVGEGT. The CDR3 reads CASSPDSDYEQYF. The CDR3 DNA is TGTGCCAGCAGTCCCGACTCAGACTACGAGCAGTACTTC.

This clonotype was recorded at least ten times. The rearrangement uses TRBV6-4 and TRBJ2-3; TRBD2 agrees at 7 bases. Germline loops: CDR1 MRHNA, CDR2 SNTAGT. The CDR3 runs 16 residues. The ends lost 2 bases at V and 6 bases at J; junction bases unmatched: 11. CDR3 nucleotides: TGTGCCAGCAGTGACACGAGAGCTAGCGGCGGCGATACGCAGTATTTT. Residues: CASSDTRASGGDTQYF.

Many counts were recorded for this clonotype. The rearrangement uses TRBV7-2 and TRBJ2-3; 11 bases fit TRBD2. V dropped 1 base and J dropped 9; count of bases not matched to a gene: 6. The length of the CDR3 is 15 residues. CDR1 and CDR2 (germline): SGHTA, FQGNSA. The chain's CDR3 is CASSLDSGGAGTQYF. CDR3 nucleotide sequence: TGTGCCAGCAGCTTAGATAGCGGGGGGGCTGGAACGCAGTATTTT.

This clonotype has at least ten counts. The J gene is TRBJ2-1, the V gene TRBV13; D not resolved. Germline-derived CDR1 and CDR2 are PRHDT and FYEKMQ (reference sequence). V was cut by 2 bases and J by 7 bases, with 9 bases left in between. This CDR3 comprises 13 residues. The CDR3 sequence: CASSLTDPNEQFF. The CDR3 DNA reads as TGTGCCAGCAGCTTAACAGACCCGAATGAGCAGTTCTTC.

The J gene is TRBJ1-4, the V gene TRBV19; D is uncertain. V was clipped by 7 bases and J by 4 bases, with 10 bases between them. The CDR3 loop spans 13 amino acids. In germline, CDR1 is LNHDA, CDR2 SQIVND (reference sequence). Written as DNA, the CDR3 is TGTGCCAGTACAGAGGTCCATAATGAAAAACTGTTTTTT. Encoded protein: CASTEVHNEKLFF.

This clonotype has at least ten counts. A much larger clone is a single base away; this may be a read error. The chain carries TRBV4-3 and TRBJ1-4, with 7 bases that match TRBD1. This CDR3 spans 16 amino acids. Losses at the gene ends were 3 bases for V and 0 bases for J; bases not matched to a gene: 4. Germline V gene sequence: CDR1 LGHNA, CDR2 YSLEER. For the CDR3, the DNA is TGCGCCAGCAGCCAGGGGACAGCCGCAACTAATGAAAAACTGTTTTTT. Its protein product is CASSQGTAATNEKLFF.

This clonotype was recorded at least ten times. V gene TRBV12-2 combines with J gene TRBJ2-7; the D call in the table, TRBD1, was not verified against the DNA. TRBV12-2 corresponds to a pseudogene. CDR3 length: 13 amino acids. CDR3 nucleotides: TGTGCAAGTCGCTGGGGACAGGGCTGCGAGCAGTACTTC. The encoded protein is CASRWGQGCEQYF.

This clonotype was counted ten times or more. V gene TRBV7-2 combines with J gene TRBJ1-5; possibly TRBD1 for D (6 bases). This CDR3 comprises 15 residues. From germline, CDR1 is SGHTA and CDR2 FQGNSA. V was trimmed by 5 bases and J by 6 bases, leaving 17 bases between them. DNA of the CDR3: TGTGCCAGCAGCCCCGCGACAGGAGGCAGTCAGCCCCAGCATTTT. Encoded protein: CASSPATGGSQPQHF.

Note on this clonotype: An end of the junction does not agree with germline; a read error may underlie this. V is TRBV20-1 and J is TRBJ2-5; perhaps TRBD2 as D (5 bases). CDR1 and CDR2 from the germline V gene are DFQATT and SNEGSKA (reference sequence). The CDR3 length is 15 residues. DNA for the CDR3: TGCAGGGCTAGTTTACCCACCCAGAGGAGGGAGACCCAGTACTTC. Translated: CRASLPTQRRETQYF.

The table lists this clonotype with many counts. Since the CDR3 does not end with the conserved phenylalanine or tryptophan, this likely comes from a read error. Because the CDR3's place on the DNA is in doubt, the DNA is left out and the CDR3 is given as listed by TCRdb. This sequence joins TRBV6-2 or TRBV6-3 and TRBJ1-2; no check of the table's D call, TRBD1, against the DNA was made. The CDR3 spans 10 amino acids, including both terminal residues. The germline CDR1 and CDR2 sequences are MNHEY and SVGEGT. The CDR3 reads CASIAGGPGI.

This clonotype was counted ten times or more. The chain recombines TRBV12-5 with TRBJ1-5; the D is unclear. The CDR3 sequence is 15 residues long. V was trimmed by 7 bases and J by 4 bases, leaving 17 bases between them. CDR1 and CDR2 from the germline V gene are LGHNT and FRNRAP. The CDR3 spells CASDQRVSRNQPQHF. The DNA of the CDR3 is TGTGCTAGTGACCAAAGGGTTTCTAGGAATCAGCCCCAGCATTTT.

This clonotype was counted between two and nine times. This rearrangement joins TRBV7-9 to TRBJ1-4; 8 nucleotides line up with TRBD1. The CDR3 totals 15 residues. J lost 5 bases, V lost 2 bases, and 4 bases had no gene match. Germline assignment: CDR1 SEHNR and CDR2 FQNEAQ (reference sequence). In nucleotides, the CDR3 is TGTGCCAGCAGCTTATCAGGACAGGGAAATGAAAAACTGTTTTTT. Residues: CASSLSGQGNEKLFF.

This chain links TRBV7-9 with TRBJ2-1; D remains ambiguous. Per the germline V gene, CDR1 is SEHNR and CDR2 is FQNEAQ (reference sequence). CDR3 length: 14 amino acids. Trimming took off 3 bases at V and 5 bases at J, with 11 bases between the two ends. Here the CDR3 DNA reads TGTGCCAGCAGCTTCGAGAATCAAAACAATGAGCAGTTCTTC. Protein product: CASSFENQNNEQFF.

The chain is built from TRBV4-2 and TRBJ2-5, with 10 bases lining up with TRBD2. CDR1 and CDR2 (germline): LGHNA, YNFKEQ. The CDR3 has 16 amino acids. J gave up 4 bases and V 0 bases, and 5 bases lay outside the gene matches. CDR3 DNA: TGTGCCAGCAGCCAAGATCCAGCGGGGGGGCGAGAGACCCAGTACTTC. The encoded protein is CASSQDPAGGRETQYF.

By share of the sample, this clonotype is medium-sized. The chain couples TRBV10-3 to TRBJ2-1; no clear D gene. CDR1 and CDR2 from the germline V gene are ENHRY and SYGVKD. This CDR3 comprises 14 residues. The V end lost 3 bases, the J end lost 9 bases, and 15 bases lay between the germline ends. CDR3 bases: TGTGCCATCAGTGACAACCCGAAGGGTGGTGAGCAGTTCTTC. Translation: CAISDNPKGGEQFF.